This TCR beta chain emerged from a study of CD8 T cells in Susac syndrome. Findings of the study overall: As acknowledged by the study, its TCR sequencing and HLA analysis included a relatively small number of individuals.

CD8+ and CD4+ T cells from blood underwent TCR beta sequencing, which was carried out in a high-throughput format. Negative isolation was used for CD8+ and CD4+ T cells, and FACS enrichment was applied to TEMRA cells. For this clonotype: As yet, its antigen is unknown.

Random-hexamer reverse transcription was applied to about 0.45 to 1 ug RNA. MiXCR, run by TCRdb on the immunoSEQ multiplex PCR reads, gives a single entry per CDR3 protein. In the table there are about 120,000 distinct CDR3 sequences, 80% to 95% of which are singletons. The clonotype originates from a human donor in good health. The specimen was CD8+ T cells from PBMCs.

The CDR3: CASQGQGWTEAFF. CDR3 sequence (DNA): TGTGCCTCCCAGGGACAGGGTTGGACTGAAGCTTTCTTT. V is TRBV10-3 and J is TRBJ1-1; 9 bases align to TRBD1. The CDR3 has 13 amino acids. Looked up from germline, CDR1 is ENHRY and CDR2 is SYGVKD. J gave up 5 bases and V 11 bases, and 9 bases lay outside the gene matches.